Listed below are T cell receptor beta chains from one sample, sequenced in a study of shared clonotypes between healthy human individuals. Method: immunoSEQ multiplex PCR; TCRdb's copy keeps in-frame clones and lacks some. In the table there are fewer than 1 million clones, 90% to 98% of which are singletons. Sequenced input: naive CD8+ T cells sorted from blood. The receptors come from a man aged 25-45 years in good health. Both conserved end residues are part of each CDR3. The D gene is left open where the match is weak. Only some rows state a clone size, as once, few, many or a class for expanded clones.

TRBD1,TRBJ1-5,.,TRBV7-9,CASSLGTGGHQPQHF
.,TRBJ2-3,.,TRBV13,CASSRFRGRGTDTQYF
.,TRBJ2-1,.,TRBV11-2,CASSLRRGGSSYNEQFF
.,TRBJ1-1,.,TRBV5-1,CASNMGNTEAFF
.,TRBJ2-7,.,TRBV7-9,CASSATEAYEQYF
.,TRBJ2-5,.,TRBV7-3,CASSPEGLQETQYF
.,TRBJ2-7,.,TRBV14,CASSQFPYEQYF
.,TRBJ2-7,.,TRBV4-1,CASSQEGHLTYEQYF
.,TRBJ2-1,.,TRBV2,CASSESQDNNEQFF
TRBD2,TRBJ2-1,.,TRBV6-6,CASSVLAGDNEQFF
TRBD2,TRBJ2-7,.,TRBV7-6,CASSPGTSGRSYEQYF
TRBD1,TRBJ2-7,.,TRBV6-5,CASRTGQSIYEQYF
.,TRBJ2-5,.,TRBV7-7,CASSLEVQETQYF
.,TRBJ1-1,.,TRBV2,CASSDSQNTEAFF
.,TRBJ2-4,.,TRBV19,CASSIDQMAAWANIQYF
.,TRBJ2-1,.,TRBV4-3,CASSRGLYNEQFF
TRBD2,TRBJ2-1,.,TRBV13,CASSFVPGGSYNEQFF
.,TRBJ1-5,once,TRBV7-8,CASSLSGLSSNQPQHF
TRBD2,TRBJ2-5,.,TRBV6-5,CASSYGAGVKETQYF
.,TRBJ1-4,.,TRBV14,CASSQVYPGKLFF
TRBD1,TRBJ2-2,.,TRBV9,CASSVDGQGRERGELFF
.,TRBJ2-7,.,TRBV28,CASGYEQYF
.,TRBJ1-1,.,TRBV11-2,CASSWGGANTEAFF
TRBD1,TRBJ2-7,.,TRBV19,CATKTTGGGYEQYF
TRBD2,TRBJ2-7,.,TRBV4-1,CASSLQAGPVEQYF
TRBD2,TRBJ2-3,.,TRBV19,CASSLAGETNTQYF
TRBD1,TRBJ2-3,.,TRBV11-2,CASRPGTGSTDTQYF
TRBD2,TRBJ2-1,.,TRBV4-1,CASSQSAGGDEQFF
TRBD1,TRBJ1-4,.,TRBV7-6,CASSAGTGGDEKLFF
.,TRBJ1-4,.,TRBV27,CASSLLGAHEKLFF
.,TRBJ2-5,.,TRBV4-1,CASSQAPAPQETQYF
.,TRBJ2-5,once,TRBV2,CASPIKTPQETQYF
TRBD1,TRBJ1-2,.,TRBV9,CASSPRTGESGYTF
TRBD2,TRBJ2-7,.,TRBV5-6,CASSWRGLAGAHSIVEQYF
TRBD2,TRBJ2-7,.,TRBV5-8,CASSLELAGTYEQYF
TRBD1,TRBJ2-5,.,TRBV2,CASGHSRGQGGQETQYF
.,TRBJ1-1,.,TRBV25-1,CASSESAGSTEAFF
.,TRBJ1-5,.,TRBV4-1,CASSQVHPGFNQPQHF
.,TRBJ2-2,.,TRBV27,CASTFSPTGMETGELFF
TRBD2,TRBJ2-5,.,TRBV9,CASSPRGDFGTQYF
.,TRBJ2-7,.,TRBV5-1,CASSFGGFYEQYF
.,TRBJ2-1,.,TRBV30,CAWSSVNEQFF